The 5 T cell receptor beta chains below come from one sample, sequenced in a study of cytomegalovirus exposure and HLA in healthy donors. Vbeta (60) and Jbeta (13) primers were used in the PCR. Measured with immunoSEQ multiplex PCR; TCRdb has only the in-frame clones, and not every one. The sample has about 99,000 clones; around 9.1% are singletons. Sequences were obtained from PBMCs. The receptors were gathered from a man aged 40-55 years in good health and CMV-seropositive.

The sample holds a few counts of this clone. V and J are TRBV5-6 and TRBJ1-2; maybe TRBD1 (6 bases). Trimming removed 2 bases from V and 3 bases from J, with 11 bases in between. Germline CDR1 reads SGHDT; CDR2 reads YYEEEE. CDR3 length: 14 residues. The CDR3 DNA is TGTGCCAGCAGCTTAAGGGCAGGGGACTATGGCTACACCTTC. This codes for CASSLRAGDYGYTF.

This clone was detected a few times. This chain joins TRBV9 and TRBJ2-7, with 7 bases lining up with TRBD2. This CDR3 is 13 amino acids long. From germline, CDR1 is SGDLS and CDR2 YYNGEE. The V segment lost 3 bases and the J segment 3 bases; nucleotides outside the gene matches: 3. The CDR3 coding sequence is TGTGCCAGCAGCGGAATAGCGGGCTACGAGCAGTACTTC. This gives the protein CASSGIAGYEQYF.

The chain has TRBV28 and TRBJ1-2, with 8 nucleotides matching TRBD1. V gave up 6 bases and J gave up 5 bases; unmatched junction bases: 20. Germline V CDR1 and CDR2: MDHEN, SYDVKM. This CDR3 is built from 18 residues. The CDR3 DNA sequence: TGTGCCAGCAGCCGAGGGACAGGTTCCCGGGGAGCAAAATATGGCTACACCTTC. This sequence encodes CASSRGTGSRGAKYGYTF.

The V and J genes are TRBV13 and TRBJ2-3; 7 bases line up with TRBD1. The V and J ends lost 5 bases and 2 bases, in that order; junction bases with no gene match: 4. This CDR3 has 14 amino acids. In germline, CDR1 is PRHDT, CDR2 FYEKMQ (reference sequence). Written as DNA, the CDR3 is TGTGCCAGCAGCGTTGGGACAGACACAGATACGCAGTATTTT. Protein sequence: CASSVGTDTDTQYF.

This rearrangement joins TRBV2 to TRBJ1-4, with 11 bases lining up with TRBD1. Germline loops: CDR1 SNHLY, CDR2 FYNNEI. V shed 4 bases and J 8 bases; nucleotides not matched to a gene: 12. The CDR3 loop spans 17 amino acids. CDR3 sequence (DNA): TGTGCCAGCAGTGGATTAATTGGGACAGGGGGACGAGAAAAACTGTTTTTT. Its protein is CASSGLIGTGGREKLFF. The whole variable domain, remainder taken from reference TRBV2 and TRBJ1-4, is EPEVTQTPSHQVTQMGQEVILRCVPISNHLYFYWYRQILGQKVEFLVSFYNNEISEKSEIFDDQFSVERPDGSNFTLKIRSTKLEDSAMYFCASSGLIGTGGREKLFFGSGTQLSVL.